The 5 T cell receptor beta chains below were found in one sample sequenced in a study of OX40 agonist ivuxolimab in advanced cancers. The table came from immunoSEQ multiplex PCR; TCRdb's copy has only in-frame clones and leaves some out. The top ten hold approximately 2.8% of the sample, which has some 77,000 clones, about 90% seen once. This sample comprised CD4+ or CD8+ T cells sorted from blood, obtained in a trial of the OX40 agonist ivuxolimab. Every receptor here comes from an adult with an advanced solid tumor such as melanoma, head and neck, liver or kidney cancer.

The CDR3 DNA sequence: TGTGCCAGCAGCTTAGCGTCTGCAGGGTTAGGAAACACCATATATTTT. Its translation: CASSLASAGLGNTIYF. The V and J genes are TRBV7-8 and TRBJ1-3; D possibly corresponds to TRBD1 (5 bases). The V gene's germline CDR1 is SGHVS and CDR2 FQNEAQ. Between the trimmed V and J ends, which lost 0 bases and 4 bases, there was a span of 13 bases. The CDR3 is 16 amino acids.

The CDR3 is CASSVGDGIEAFF. The DNA for the CDR3 is TGTGCCAGCAGCGTAGGGGACGGAATTGAAGCTTTCTTT. The rearrangement links TRBV9 to TRBJ1-1, with D maybe TRBD1 (5 bases). Deletions cut 0 bases from V and 7 bases from J, with 10 bases between. Germline-derived CDR1 and CDR2 are SGDLS and YYNGEE. The CDR3 contains 13 residues.

J is TRBJ2-2 and V is TRBV6-4, with a weak D call TRBD2 (6 bases). The V gene lost 6 bases and the J gene lost 7 bases, with 18 bases spanning the gap. The CDR3 runs to 15 residues. Germline V CDR1 and CDR2: MRHNA, SNTAGT. The CDR3 here is CASSISSGGNGELFF. The CDR3 bases are TGTGCCAGCAGCATATCGTCCGGGGGTAACGGGGAGCTGTTTTTT.

The chain has TRBV28 and TRBJ2-5, with D unresolved. This CDR3 comprises 14 residues. Germline CDR1 MDHEN, CDR2 SYDVKM. Trimming removed 1 base from V and 1 base from J, with 7 bases in between. CDR3 in DNA: TGTGCCAGCAGTTTATCGCCAGCCCAAGAGACCCAGTACTTC. Translation: CASSLSPAQETQYF.

The CDR3 loop is CASTAGVNYGYTF. The CDR3 bases are TGTGCCAGCACCGCGGGGGTGAACTATGGCTACACCTTC. The chain uses TRBV6-1 and TRBJ1-2, with D possibly being TRBD1 (5 bases). V gave up 7 bases and J gave up 2 bases, with 11 bases separating them. Germline CDR1 reads MNHNS; CDR2 reads SASEGT. CDR3 size: 13 residues.